A single T cell receptor (beta chain) is shown here with its context. Its antigen is undetermined. Per germline, CDR1 SGHRS and CDR2 YFSETQ. The CDR3 length is 13 residues. V dropped 2 bases and J dropped 2 bases, with 8 bases sitting between them. Doses given second, at about 4 or about 12 weeks, were pooled. The data belong to a study of T cell responses to AZD1222 COVID-19 vaccine. Study-wide findings and caveats: Variant regions that are unmutated are reportedly the target of nearly half of spike-specific TCRs. Recipients of AZD1222 seropositive at baseline numbered only 6 or 7.

Profiling relied on immunoSEQ multiplex PCR, and the TCRdb table lists in-frame clones only, not all of them. The table shows 17,000 or so clones, with around 92% occurring only once. This receptor was taken from an adult who received the AZD1222 COVID-19 vaccine. The chain links TRBV5-1 to TRBJ2-7; D perhaps matches TRBD2 (5 bases). The sequenced sample was peripheral blood, obtained 28 days after the second AZD1222 dose. The CDR3: CASSFPGTYEQYF. The CDR3 region has the DNA TGCGCCAGCAGCTTTCCGGGAACCTACGAGCAGTACTTC.